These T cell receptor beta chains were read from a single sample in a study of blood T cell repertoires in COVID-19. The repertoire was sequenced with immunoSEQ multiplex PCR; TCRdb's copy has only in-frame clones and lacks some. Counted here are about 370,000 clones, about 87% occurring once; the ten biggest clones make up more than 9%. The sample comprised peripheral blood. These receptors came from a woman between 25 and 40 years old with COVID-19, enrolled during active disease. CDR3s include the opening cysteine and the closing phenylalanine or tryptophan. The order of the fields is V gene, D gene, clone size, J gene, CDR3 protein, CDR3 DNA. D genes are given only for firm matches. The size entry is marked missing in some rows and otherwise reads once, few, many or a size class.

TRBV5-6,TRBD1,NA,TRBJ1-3,CASSTLTGSGNTIYF,TGTGCCAGCAGCACCCTGACAGGGTCTGGAAACACCATATATTTT
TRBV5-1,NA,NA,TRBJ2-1,CASSLRAGSSSYNEQFF,TGCGCCAGCAGCTTGAGGGCAGGGTCCAGCTCCTACAATGAGCAGTTCTTC
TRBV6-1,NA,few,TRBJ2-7,CASSEPGYEQYF,TGTGCCAGCAGTGAACCCGGGTACGAGCAGTACTTC
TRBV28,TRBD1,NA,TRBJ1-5,CASSRTGQSNQPQHF,TGTGCCAGCAGTCGGACAGGGCAAAGCAATCAGCCCCAGCATTTT
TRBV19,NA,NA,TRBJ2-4,CASSTTGLGERGGSKNIQYF,TGTGCCAGTAGTACGACCGGACTGGGGGAAAGAGGAGGGTCCAAAAACATTCAGTACTTC
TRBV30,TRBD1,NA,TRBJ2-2,CAWKTGEIGELFF,TGTGCCTGGAAGACAGGGGAGATCGGGGAGCTGTTTTTT
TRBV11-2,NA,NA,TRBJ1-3,CASYEALGNTIYF,TGTGCCAGCTACGAGGCACTTGGAAACACCATATATTTT
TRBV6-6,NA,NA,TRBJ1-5,CASSFPQGSGQPQHF,TGTGCCAGCAGTTTTCCCCAGGGATCCGGTCAGCCCCAGCATTTT
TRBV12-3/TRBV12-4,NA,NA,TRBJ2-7,CASSRQGPYEQYF,TGTGCCAGCAGTCGTCAGGGGCCATACGAGCAGTACTTC
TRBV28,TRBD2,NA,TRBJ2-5,CASSSSTLRAKSGRARGRETQYF,TGTGCCAGCAGTTCATCCACTCTTCGTGCAAAAAGCGGGAGGGCGCGCGGGCGGGAGACCCAGTACTTC
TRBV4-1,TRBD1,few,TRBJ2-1,CASSQYGTGDYNEQFF,TGCGCCAGCAGCCAGTACGGGACAGGGGACTACAATGAGCAGTTCTTC
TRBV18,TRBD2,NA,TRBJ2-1,CASSPIGTSSYNEQFF,TGTGCCAGCTCACCAATAGGGACTAGTTCATACAATGAGCAGTTCTTC
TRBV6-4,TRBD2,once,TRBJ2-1,CASSDDAGGNYNEQFF,TGTGCCAGCAGTGACGATGCGGGAGGGAACTACAATGAGCAGTTCTTC
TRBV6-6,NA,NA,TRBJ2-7,CASSYGGGPYEQYF,TGTGCCAGCAGTTACGGTGGGGGCCCCTACGAGCAGTACTTC
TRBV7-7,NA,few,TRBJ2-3,CASSRDSGDTQYF,TGTGCTAGCAGCAGGGATAGCGGAGATACGCAGTATTTT
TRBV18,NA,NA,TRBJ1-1,CASSPRPRDTEAFF,TGTGCCAGCTCACCGCGCCCGCGGGACACTGAAGCTTTCTTT
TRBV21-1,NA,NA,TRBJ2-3,CASGFGTSGTDTQYF,TGTGCCAGCGGCTTCGGGACTAGCGGCACAGATACGCAGTATTTT
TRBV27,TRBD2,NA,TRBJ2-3,CASRLAGVDTQYF,TGTGCCAGTCGGCTAGCGGGAGTAGATACGCAGTATTTT
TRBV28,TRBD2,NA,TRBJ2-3,CASSPGTSGRTDTQYF,TGTGCCAGCAGTCCGGGGACTAGCGGGAGAACAGATACGCAGTATTTT
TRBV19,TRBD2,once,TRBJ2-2,CASRPTRGGPSGGELFF,TGTGCCAGTAGGCCGACGCGGGGAGGGCCCTCGGGCGGGGAGCTGTTTTTT
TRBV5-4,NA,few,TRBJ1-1,CASSLTQQGRNTEAFF,TGTGCCAGCAGCCTCACCCAACAGGGAAGGAACACTGAAGCTTTCTTT
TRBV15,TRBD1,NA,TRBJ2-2,CATSPNLPGQLNTGELFF,TGTGCCACCAGCCCCAATCTCCCGGGACAGCTAAACACCGGGGAGCTGTTTTTT
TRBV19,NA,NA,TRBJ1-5,CASKGFRDTQPQHF,TGTGCCAGCAAGGGGTTCCGGGACACACAGCCCCAGCATTTT
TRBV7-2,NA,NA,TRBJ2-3,CASSLRSGSDTQYF,TGTGCCAGCAGCCTAAGGTCAGGGTCAGATACGCAGTATTTT
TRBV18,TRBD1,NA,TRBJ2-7,CASSPGQGAREQYF,TGTGCCAGCTCTCCGGGACAGGGGGCGCGGGAGCAGTACTTC
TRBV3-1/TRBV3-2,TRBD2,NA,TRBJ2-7,CASSQGLAGVYEQYF,TGTGCCAGCAGCCAAGGCCTAGCGGGAGTCTACGAGCAGTACTTC
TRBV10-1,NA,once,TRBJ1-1,CASSESGRSTEAFF,TGCGCCAGCAGTGAGTCGGGTCGGAGCACTGAAGCTTTCTTT
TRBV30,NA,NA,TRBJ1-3,CAWSVQGGDTIYF,TGTGCCTGGAGTGTACAAGGGGGAGACACCATATATTTT
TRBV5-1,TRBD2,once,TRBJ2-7,CASSYSLAGGEDEQYF,TGCGCCAGCAGCTACAGCCTAGCGGGAGGTGAAGACGAGCAGTACTTC
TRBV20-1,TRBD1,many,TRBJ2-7,CSASWDRGSHEQYF,TGCAGTGCTAGTTGGGACAGGGGTTCCCACGAGCAGTACTTC
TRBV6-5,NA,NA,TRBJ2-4,CASSYGAANIQYF,TGTGCCAGCAGTTACGGGGCAGCAAACATTCAGTACTTC
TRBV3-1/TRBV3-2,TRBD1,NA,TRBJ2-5,CASSQGGTGETQYF,TGTGCCAGCAGCCAAGGAGGGACAGGGGAGACCCAGTACTTC
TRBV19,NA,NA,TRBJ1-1,CASRLAGGSNTEAFF,TGTGCCAGTAGACTCGCTGGGGGGAGTAACACTGAAGCTTTCTTT
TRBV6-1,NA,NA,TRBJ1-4,CASSESPGRGFATNEKLFF,TGTGCCAGCAGTGAAAGTCCCGGGAGAGGTTTTGCAACTAATGAAAAACTGTTTTTT
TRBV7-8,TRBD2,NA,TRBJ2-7,CASSLAGSGRFSYEQYF,TGTGCCAGCAGCTTAGCAGGTAGCGGGAGGTTCTCCTACGAGCAGTACTTC
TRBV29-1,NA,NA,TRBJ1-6,CSVVTGGNSPLHF,TGCAGCGTTGTAACGGGGGGCAATTCACCCCTCCACTTT
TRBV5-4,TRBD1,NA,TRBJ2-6,CASSSLTGSSGANVLTF,TGTGCCAGCAGCTCTTTGACAGGGTCGTCTGGGGCCAACGTCCTGACTTTC
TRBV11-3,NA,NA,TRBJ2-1,CASSPQRTDNEQFF,TGTGCCAGCAGCCCCCAGAGGACAGACAATGAGCAGTTCTTC
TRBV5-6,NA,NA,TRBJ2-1,CASSLSFRGMESEQFF,TGTGCCAGCAGCTTATCGTTTAGGGGGATGGAAAGTGAGCAGTTCTTC
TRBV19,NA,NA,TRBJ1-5,CASSARGGKGQPQHF,TGTGCCAGTAGTGCCAGGGGAGGGAAGGGTCAGCCCCAGCATTTT